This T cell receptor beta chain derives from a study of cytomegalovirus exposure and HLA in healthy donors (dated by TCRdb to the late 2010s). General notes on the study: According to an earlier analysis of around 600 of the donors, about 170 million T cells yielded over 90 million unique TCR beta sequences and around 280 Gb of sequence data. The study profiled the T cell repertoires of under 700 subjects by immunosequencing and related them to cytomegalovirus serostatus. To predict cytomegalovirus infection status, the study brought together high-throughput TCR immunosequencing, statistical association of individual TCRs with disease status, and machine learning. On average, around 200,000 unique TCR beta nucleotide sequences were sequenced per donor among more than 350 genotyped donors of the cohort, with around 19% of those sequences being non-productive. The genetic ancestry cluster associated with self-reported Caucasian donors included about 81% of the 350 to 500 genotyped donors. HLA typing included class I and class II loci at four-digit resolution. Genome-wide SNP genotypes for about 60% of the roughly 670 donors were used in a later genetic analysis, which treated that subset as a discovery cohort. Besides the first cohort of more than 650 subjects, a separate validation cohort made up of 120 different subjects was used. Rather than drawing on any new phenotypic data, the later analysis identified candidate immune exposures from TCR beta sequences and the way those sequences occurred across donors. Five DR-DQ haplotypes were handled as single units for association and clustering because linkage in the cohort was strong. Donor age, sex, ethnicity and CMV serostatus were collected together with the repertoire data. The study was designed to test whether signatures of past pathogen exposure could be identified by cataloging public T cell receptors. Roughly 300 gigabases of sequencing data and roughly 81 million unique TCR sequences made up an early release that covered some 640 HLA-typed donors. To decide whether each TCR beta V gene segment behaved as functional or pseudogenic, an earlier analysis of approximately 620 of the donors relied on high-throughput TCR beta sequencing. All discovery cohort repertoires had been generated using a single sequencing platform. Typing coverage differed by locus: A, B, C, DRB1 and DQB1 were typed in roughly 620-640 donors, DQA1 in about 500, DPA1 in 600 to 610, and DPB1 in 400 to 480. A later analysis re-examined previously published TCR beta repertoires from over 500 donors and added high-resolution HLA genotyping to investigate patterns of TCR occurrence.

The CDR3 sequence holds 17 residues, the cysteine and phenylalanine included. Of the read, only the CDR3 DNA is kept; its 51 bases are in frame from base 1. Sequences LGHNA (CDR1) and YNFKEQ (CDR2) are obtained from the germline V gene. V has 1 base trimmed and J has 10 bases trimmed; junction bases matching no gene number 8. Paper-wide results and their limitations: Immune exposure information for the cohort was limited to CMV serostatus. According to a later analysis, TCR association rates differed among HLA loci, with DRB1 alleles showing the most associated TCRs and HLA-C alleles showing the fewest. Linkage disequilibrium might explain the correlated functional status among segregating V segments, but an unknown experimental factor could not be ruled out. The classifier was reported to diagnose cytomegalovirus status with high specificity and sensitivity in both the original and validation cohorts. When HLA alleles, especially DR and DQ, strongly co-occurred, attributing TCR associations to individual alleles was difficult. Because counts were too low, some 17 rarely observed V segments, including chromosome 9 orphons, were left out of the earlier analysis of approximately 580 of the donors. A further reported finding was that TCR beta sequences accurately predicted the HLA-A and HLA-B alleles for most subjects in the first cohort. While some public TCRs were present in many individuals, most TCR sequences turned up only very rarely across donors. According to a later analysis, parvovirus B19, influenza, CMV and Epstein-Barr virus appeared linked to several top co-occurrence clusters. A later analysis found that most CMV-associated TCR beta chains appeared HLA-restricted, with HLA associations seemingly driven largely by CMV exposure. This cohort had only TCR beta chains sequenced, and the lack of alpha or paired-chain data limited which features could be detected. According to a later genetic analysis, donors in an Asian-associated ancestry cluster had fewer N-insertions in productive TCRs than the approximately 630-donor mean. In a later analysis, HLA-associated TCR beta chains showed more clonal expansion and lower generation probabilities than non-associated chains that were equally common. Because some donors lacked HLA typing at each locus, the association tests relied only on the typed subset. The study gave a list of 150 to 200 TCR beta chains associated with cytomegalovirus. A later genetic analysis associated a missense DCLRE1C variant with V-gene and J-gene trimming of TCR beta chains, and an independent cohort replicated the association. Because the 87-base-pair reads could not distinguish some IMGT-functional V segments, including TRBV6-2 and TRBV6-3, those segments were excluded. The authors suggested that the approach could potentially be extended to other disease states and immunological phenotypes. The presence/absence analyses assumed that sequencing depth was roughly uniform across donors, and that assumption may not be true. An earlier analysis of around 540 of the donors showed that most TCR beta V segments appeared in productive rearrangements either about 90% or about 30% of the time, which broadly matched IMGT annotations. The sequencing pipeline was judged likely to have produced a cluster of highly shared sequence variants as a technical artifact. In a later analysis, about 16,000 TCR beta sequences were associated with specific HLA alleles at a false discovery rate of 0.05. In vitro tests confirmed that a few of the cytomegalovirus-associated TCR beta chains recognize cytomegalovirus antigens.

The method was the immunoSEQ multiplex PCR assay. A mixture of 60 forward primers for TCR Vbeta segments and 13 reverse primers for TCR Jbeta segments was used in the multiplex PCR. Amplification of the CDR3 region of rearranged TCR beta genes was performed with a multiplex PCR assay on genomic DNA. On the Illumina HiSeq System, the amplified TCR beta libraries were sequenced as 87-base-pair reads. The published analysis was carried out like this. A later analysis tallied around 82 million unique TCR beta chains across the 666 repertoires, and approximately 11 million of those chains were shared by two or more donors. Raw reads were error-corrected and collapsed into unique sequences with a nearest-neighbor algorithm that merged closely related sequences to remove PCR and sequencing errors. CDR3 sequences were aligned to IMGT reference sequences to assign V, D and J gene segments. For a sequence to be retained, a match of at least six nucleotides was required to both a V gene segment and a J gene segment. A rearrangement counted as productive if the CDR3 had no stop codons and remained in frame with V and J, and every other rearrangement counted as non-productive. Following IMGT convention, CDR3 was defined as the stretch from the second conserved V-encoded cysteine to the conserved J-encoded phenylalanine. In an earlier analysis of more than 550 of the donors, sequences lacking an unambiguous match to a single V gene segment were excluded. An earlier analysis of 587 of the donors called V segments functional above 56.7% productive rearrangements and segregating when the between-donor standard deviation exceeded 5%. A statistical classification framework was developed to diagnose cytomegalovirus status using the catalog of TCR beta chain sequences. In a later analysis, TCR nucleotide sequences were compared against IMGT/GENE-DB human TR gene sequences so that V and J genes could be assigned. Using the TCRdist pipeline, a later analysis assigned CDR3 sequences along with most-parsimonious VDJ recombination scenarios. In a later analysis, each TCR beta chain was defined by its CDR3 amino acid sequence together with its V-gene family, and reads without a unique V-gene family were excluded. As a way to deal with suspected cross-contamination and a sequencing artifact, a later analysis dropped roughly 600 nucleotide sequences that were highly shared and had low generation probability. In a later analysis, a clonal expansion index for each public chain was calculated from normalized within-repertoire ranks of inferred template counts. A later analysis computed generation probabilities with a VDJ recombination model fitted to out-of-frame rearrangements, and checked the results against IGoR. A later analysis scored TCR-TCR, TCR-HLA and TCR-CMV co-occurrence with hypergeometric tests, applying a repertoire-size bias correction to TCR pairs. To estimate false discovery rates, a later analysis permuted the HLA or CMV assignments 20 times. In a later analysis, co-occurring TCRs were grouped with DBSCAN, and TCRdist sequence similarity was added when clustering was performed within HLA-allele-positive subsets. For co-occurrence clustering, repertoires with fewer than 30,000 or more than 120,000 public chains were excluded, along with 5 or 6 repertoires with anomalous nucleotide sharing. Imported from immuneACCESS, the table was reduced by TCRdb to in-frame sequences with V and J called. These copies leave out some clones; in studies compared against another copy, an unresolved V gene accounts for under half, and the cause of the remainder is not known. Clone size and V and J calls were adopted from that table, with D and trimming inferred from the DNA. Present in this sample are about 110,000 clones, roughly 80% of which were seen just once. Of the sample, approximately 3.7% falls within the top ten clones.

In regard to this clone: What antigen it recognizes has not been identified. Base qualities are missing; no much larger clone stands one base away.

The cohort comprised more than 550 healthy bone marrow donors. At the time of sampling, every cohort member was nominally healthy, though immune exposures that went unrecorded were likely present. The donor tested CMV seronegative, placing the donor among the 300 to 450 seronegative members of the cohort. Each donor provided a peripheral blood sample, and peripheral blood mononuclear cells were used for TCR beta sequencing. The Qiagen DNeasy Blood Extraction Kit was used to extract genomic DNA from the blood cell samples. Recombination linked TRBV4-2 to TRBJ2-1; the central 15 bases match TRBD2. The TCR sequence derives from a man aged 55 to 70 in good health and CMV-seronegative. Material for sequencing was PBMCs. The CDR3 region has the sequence CASSQVAGLAGGYEQFF. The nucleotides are TGTGCCAGCAGCCAAGTGGCGGGACTAGCGGGGGGCTACGAGCAGTTCTTC.